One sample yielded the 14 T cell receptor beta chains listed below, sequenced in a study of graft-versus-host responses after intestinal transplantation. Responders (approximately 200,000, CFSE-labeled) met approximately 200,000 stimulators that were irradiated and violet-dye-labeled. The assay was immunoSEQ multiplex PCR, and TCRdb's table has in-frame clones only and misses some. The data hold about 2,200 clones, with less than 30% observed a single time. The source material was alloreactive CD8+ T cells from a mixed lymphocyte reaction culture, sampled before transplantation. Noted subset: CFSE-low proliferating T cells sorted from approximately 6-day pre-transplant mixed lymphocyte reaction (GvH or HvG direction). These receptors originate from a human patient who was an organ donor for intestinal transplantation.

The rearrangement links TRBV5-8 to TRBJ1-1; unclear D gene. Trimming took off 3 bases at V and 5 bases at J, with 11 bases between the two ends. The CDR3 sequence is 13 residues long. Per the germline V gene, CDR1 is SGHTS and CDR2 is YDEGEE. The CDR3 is CASSWAVGTEAFF. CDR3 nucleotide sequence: TGTGCCAGCAGCTGGGCAGTTGGGACTGAAGCTTTCTTT.

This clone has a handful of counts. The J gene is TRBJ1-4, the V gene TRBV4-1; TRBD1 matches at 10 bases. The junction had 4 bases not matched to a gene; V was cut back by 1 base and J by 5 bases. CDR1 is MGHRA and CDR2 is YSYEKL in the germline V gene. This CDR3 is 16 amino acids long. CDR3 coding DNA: TGCGCCAGCAGCCAAGCCGGGACAGGGGCGAATGAAAAACTGTTTTTT. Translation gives CASSQAGTGANEKLFF.

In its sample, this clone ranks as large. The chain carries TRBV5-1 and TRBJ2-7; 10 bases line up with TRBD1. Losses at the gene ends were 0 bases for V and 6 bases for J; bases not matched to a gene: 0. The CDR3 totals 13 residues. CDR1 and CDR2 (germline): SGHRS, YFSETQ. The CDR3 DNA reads TGCGCCAGCAGCTTGGGGACAGGGGGCGAGCAGTACTTC. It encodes CASSLGTGGEQYF.

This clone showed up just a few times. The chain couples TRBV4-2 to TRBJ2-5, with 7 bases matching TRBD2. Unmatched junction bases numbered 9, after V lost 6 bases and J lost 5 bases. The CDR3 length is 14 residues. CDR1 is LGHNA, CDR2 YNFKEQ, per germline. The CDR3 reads CASSFERGDETQYF. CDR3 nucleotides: TGTGCCAGCAGTTTTGAACGGGGGGACGAGACCCAGTACTTC.

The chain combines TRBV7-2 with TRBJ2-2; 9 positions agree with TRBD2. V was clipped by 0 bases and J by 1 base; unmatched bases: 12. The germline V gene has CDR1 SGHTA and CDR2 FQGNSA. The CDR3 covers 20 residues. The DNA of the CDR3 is TGTGCCAGCAGCTTAGCCCTTGGCGGGGGGGCCGAAAGGAACACCGGGGAGCTGTTTTTT. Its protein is CASSLALGGGAERNTGELFF.

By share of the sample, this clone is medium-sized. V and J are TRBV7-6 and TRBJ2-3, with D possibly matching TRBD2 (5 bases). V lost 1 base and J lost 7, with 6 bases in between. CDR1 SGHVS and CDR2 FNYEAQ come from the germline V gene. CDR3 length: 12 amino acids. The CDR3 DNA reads TGTGCCAGCAGCTTAGGAGGGAATACGCAGTATTTT. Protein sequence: CASSLGGNTQYF.

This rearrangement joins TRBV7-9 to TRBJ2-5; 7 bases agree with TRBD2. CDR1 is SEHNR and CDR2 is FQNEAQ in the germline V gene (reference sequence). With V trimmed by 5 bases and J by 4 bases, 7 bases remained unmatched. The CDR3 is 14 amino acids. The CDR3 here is CASSIWTGGETQYF. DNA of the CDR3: TGTGCCAGCAGCATCTGGACGGGGGGAGAGACCCAGTACTTC.

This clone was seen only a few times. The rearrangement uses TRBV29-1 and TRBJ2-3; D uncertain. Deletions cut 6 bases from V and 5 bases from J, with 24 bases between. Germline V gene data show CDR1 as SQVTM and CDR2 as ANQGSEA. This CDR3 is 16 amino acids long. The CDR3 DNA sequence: TGCAGCGTCCCCGGATCGACCCACTATCTTAAAGATACGCAGTATTTT. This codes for CSVPGSTHYLKDTQYF.

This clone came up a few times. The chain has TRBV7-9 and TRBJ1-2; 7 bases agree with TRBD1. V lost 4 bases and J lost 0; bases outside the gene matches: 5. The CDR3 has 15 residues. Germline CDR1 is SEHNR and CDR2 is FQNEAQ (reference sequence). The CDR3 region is CASSSRQGPNYGYTF. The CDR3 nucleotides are TGTGCCAGCAGCTCACGACAGGGTCCTAACTATGGCTACACCTTC.

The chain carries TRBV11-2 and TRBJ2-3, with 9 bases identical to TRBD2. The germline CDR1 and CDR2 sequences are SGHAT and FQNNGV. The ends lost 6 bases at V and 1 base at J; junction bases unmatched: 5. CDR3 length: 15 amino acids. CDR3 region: CASSYLAGGTDTQYF. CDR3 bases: TGTGCCAGCAGTTACTTAGCGGGGGGCACAGATACGCAGTATTTT.

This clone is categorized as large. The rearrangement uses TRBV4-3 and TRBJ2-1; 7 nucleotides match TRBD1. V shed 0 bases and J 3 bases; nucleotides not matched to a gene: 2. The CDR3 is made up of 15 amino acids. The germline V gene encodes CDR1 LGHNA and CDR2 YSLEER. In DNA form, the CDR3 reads TGCGCCAGCAGCCAAGATCGGGACAGCTACAATGAGCAGTTCTTC. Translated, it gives CASSQDRDSYNEQFF.

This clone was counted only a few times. CDR3 sequence: CASSPAGQGYAGELFF. DNA for the CDR3: TGTGCCAGCAGCCCCGCGGGACAGGGGTATGCCGGGGAGCTGTTTTTT. The V and J genes are TRBV7-9 and TRBJ2-2; 10 positions agree with TRBD1. The V and J ends lost 5 bases and 6 bases, in that order; junction bases with no gene match: 9. CDR1 SEHNR and CDR2 FQNEAQ come from the germline V gene (reference sequence). This CDR3 is built from 16 residues.

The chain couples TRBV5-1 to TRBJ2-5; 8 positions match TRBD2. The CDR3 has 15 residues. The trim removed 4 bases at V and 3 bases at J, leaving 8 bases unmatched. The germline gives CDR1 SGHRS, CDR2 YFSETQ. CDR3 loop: CASSDPSRGEETQYF. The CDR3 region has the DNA TGCGCCAGCAGCGACCCTTCGCGGGGGGAAGAGACCCAGTACTTC. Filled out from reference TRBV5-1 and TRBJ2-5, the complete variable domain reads KAGVTQTPRYLIKTRGQQVTLSCSPISGHRSVSWYQQTPGQGLQFLFEYFSETQRNKGNFPGRFSGRQFSNSRSEMNVSTLELGDSALYLCASSDPSRGEETQYFGPGTRLLVL.

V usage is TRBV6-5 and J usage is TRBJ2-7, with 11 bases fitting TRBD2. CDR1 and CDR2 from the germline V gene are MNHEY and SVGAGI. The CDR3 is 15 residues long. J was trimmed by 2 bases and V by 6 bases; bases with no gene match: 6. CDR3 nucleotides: TGTGCCAGCAGAATTGTTAGCGGGGGGGCCTACGAGCAGTACTTC. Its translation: CASRIVSGGAYEQYF.